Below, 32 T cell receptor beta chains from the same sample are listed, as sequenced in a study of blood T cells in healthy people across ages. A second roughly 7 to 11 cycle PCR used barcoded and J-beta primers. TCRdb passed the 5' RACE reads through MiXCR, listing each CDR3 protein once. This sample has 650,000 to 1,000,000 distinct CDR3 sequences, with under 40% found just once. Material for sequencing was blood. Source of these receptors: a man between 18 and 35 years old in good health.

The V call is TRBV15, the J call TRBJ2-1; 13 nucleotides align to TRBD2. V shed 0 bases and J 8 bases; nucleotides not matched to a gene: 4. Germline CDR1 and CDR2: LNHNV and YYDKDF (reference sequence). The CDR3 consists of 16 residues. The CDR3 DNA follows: TGTGCCACCAGCAGAGATCCACTAGCGGGAGGGGATGAGCAGTTCTTC. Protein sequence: CATSRDPLAGGDEQFF. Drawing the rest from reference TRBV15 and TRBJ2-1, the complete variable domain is DAMVIQNPRYQVTQFGKPVTLSCSQTLNHNVMYWYQQKSSQAPKLLFHYYDKDFNNEADTPDNFQSRRPNTSFCFLDIRSPGLGDTAMYLCATSRDPLAGGDEQFFGPGTRLTVL.

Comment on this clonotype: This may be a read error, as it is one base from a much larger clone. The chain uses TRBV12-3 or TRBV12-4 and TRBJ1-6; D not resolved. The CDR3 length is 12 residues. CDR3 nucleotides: TGTGCCAGCAGGGTAGATAATTCATCCCTCCACTTT. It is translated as CASRVDNSSLHF.

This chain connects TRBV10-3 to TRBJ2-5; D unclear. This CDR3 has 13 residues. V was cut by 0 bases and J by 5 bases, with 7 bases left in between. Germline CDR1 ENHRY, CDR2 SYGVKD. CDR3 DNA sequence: TGTGCCATCAGTGAGTCCAATCGGGAGACCCAGTACTTC. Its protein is CAISESNRETQYF.

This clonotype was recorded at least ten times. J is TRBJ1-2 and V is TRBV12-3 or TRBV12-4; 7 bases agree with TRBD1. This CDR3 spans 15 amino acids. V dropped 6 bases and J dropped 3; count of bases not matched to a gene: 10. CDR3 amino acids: CASSLAPGTDYGYTF. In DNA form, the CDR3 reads TGTGCCAGCAGCCTCGCCCCCGGGACAGACTATGGCTACACCTTC.

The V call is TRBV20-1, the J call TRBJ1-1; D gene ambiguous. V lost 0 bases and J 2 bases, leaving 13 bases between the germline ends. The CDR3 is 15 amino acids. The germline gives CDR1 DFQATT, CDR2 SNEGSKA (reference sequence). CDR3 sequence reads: CSARDRPWGNTEAFF. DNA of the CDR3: TGCAGTGCTAGAGATCGCCCCTGGGGAAACACTGAAGCTTTCTTT.

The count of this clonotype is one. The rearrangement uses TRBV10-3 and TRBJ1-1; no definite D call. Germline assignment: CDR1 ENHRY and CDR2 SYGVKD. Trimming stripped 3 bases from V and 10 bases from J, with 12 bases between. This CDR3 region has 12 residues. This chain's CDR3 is CAISDGETLAFF. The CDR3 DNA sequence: TGTGCCATCAGTGATGGGGAAACTCTAGCTTTCTTT.

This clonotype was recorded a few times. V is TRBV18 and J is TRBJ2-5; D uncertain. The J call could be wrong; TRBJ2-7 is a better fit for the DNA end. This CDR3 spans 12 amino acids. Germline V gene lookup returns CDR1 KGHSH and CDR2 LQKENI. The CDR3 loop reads CASSIKTYEQYF. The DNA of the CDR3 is TGTGCCAGCTCAATTAAGACCTACGAGCAGTACTTC.

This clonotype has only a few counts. CDR3 amino acids: CASSFAGTGISYEQYF. Here the CDR3 DNA reads TGTGCCAGCAGTTTCGCGGGGACAGGGATCTCCTACGAGCAGTACTTC. V and J are TRBV27 and TRBJ2-7; 9 nucleotides align to TRBD1. The germline CDR1 and CDR2 sequences are MNHEY and SMNVEV (reference sequence). The V segment lost 3 bases and the J segment 0 bases; nucleotides outside the gene matches: 6. The CDR3 is 16 amino acids.

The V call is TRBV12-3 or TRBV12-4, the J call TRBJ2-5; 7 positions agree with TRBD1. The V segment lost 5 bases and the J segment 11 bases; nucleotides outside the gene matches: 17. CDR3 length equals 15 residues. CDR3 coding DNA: TGTGCCAGCAGTACTGGACGAGGGGGCTACAATGAGCAGTACTTC. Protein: CASSTGRGGYNEQYF.

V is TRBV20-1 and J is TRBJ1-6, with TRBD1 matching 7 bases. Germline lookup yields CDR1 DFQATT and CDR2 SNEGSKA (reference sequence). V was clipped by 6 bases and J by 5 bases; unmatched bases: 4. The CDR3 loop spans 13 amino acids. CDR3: CSATGQDNSPLHF. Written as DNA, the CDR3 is TGCAGTGCCACCGGACAGGATAATTCACCCCTCCACTTT.

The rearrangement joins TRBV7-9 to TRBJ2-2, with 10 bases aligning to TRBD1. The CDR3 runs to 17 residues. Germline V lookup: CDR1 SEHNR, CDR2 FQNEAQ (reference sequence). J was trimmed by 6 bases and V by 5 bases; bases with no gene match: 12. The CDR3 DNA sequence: TGTGCCAGCAGCGGACCCGGGACAGGGGTAAAGGCCGGGGAGCTGTTTTTT. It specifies CASSGPGTGVKAGELFF.

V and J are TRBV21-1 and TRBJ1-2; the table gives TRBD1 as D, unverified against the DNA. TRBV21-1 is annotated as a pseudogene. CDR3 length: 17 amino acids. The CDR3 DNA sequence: TGTGCCAGCAGCAAATGGACAGGGGGTAGCAGAAACTATGGCTACACCTTC. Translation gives CASSKWTGGSRNYGYTF.

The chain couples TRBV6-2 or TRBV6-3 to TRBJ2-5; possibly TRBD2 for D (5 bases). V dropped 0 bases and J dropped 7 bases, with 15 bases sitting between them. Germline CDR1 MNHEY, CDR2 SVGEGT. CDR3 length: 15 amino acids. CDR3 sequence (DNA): TGTGCCAGCAGTTACTCGAATCCGGTTGGAGGGACCCAGTACTTC. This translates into CASSYSNPVGGTQYF.

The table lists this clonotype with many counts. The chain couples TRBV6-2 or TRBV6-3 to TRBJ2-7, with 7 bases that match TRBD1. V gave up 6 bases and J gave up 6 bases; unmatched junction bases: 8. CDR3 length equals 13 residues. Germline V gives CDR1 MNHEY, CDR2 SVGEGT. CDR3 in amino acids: CASSRDRAREQYF. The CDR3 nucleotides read TGTGCCAGCAGCCGTGACAGGGCCCGCGAGCAGTACTTC.

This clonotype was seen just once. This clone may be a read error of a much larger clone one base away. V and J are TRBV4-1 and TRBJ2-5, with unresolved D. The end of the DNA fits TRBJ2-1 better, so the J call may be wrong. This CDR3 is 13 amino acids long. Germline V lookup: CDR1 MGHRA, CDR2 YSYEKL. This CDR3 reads CASSQVYKETQFF. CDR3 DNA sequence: TGCGCCAGCAGCCAAGTCTATAAAGAGACCCAGTTCTTC.

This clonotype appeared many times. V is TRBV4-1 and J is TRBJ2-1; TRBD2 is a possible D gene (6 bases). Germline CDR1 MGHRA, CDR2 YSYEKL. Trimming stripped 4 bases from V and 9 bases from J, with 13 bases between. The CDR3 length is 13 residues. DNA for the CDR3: TGCGCCAGCAGCCCACCCCTGGGAGGTGAGCAGTTCTTC. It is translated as CASSPPLGGEQFF.

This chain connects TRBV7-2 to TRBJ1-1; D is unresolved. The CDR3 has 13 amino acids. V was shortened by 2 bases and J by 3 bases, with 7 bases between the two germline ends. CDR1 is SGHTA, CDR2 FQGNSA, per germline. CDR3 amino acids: CASSLQWDTEAFF. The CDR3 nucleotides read TGTGCCAGCAGCTTACAGTGGGACACTGAAGCTTTCTTT.

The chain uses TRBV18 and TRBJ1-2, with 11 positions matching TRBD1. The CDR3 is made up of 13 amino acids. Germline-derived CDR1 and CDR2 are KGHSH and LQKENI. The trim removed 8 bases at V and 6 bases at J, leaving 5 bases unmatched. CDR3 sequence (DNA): TGTGCCAGCCACGGACAGGGGGCGCATGGCTACACCTTC. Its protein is CASHGQGAHGYTF.

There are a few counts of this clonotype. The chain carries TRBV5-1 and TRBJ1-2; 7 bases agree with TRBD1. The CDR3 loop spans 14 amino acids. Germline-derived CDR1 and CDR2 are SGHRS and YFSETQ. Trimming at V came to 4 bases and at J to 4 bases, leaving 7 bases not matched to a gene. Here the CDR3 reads CASSRTRDSYGYTF. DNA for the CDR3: TGCGCCAGCAGCCGAACGAGGGACAGCTATGGCTACACCTTC.

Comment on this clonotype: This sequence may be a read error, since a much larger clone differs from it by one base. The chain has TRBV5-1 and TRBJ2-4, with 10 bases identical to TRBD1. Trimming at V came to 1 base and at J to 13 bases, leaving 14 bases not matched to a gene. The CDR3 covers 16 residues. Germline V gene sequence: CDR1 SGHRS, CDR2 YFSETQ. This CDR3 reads CASSLYPGQGSNEQYF. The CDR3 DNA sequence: TGCGCCAGCAGCTTGTATCCGGGACAGGGGTCCAATGAGCAGTACTTC.

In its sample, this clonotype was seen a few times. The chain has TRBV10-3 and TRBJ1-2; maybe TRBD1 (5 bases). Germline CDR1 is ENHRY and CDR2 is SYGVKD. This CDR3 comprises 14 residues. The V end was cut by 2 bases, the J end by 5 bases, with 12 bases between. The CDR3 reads CAISEGAGMYGYTF. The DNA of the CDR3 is TGTGCCATCAGTGAGGGGGCGGGAATGTATGGCTACACCTTC.

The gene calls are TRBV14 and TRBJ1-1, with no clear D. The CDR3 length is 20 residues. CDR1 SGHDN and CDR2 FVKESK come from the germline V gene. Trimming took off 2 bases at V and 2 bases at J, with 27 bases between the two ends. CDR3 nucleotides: TGTGCCAGCAGCCAAAGCCCCCGGCGGATACGGTTTGTCGATAACACTGAAGCTTTCTTT. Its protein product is CASSQSPRRIRFVDNTEAFF.

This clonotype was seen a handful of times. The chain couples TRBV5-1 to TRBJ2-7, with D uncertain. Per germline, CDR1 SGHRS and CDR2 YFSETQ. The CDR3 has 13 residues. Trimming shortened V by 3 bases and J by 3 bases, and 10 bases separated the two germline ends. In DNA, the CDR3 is TGCGCCAGCAGCTACGGGCCAAACTACGAGCAGTACTTC. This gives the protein CASSYGPNYEQYF. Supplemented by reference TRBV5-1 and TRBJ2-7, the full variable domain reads KAGVTQTPRYLIKTRGQQVTLSCSPISGHRSVSWYQQTPGQGLQFLFEYFSETQRNKGNFPGRFSGRQFSNSRSEMNVSTLELGDSALYLCASSYGPNYEQYFGPGTRLTVT.

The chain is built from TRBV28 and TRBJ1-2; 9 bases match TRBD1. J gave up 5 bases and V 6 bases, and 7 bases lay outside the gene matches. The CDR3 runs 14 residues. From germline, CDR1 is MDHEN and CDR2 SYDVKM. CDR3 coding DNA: TGTGCCAGCAGGTCGGGGGACAGGGTTTATGGCTACACCTTC. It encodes CASRSGDRVYGYTF.

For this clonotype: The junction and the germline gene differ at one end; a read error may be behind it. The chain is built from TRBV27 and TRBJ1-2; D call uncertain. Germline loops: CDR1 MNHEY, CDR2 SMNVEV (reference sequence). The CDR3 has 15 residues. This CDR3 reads CASSPSGEVGYDYTF. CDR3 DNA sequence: TGTGCCAGCAGTCCGTCCGGGGAAGTGGGCTATGACTACACCTTC.

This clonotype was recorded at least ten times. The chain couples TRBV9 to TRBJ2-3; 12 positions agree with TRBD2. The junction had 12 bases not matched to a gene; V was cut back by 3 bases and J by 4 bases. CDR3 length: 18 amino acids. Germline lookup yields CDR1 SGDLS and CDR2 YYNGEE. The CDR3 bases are TGTGCCAGCAGCGCCGGGACTAGCGGGTCCGTCGGCCCAGATACGCAGTATTTT. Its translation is CASSAGTSGSVGPDTQYF.

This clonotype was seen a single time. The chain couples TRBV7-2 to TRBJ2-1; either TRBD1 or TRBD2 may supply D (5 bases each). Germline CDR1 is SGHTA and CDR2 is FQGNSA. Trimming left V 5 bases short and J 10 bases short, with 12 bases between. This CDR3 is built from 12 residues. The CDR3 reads CASSHPGTEQFF. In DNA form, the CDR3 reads TGTGCCAGCAGCCACCCCGGGACCGAGCAGTTCTTC.

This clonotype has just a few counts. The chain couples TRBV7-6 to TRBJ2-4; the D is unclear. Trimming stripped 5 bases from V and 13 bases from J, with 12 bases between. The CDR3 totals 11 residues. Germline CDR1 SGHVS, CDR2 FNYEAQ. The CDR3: CASSEDIRQYF. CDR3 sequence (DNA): TGTGCCAGCAGCGAAGACATCCGGCAGTACTTC.

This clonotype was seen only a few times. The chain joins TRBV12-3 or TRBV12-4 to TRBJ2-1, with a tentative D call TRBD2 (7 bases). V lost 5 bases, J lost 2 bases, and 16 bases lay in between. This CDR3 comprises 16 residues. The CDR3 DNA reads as TGTGCCAGCAGTCCCTGGGGCGGGGGCACCTACAATGAGCAGTTCTTC. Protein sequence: CASSPWGGGTYNEQFF.

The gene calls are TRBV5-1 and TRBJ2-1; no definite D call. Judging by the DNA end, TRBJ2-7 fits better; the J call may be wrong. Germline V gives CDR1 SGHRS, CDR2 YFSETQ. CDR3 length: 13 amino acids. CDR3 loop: CASSLEGYNEQYF. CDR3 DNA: TGCGCCAGCAGCTTAGAAGGTTACAATGAGCAGTACTTC.

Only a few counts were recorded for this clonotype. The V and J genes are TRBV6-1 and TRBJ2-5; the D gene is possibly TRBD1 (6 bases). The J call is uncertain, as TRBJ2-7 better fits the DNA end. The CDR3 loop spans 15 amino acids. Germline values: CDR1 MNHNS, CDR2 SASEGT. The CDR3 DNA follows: TGTGCCAGCACCGAAGTCGGGACATCCTTCTACGAGCAGTACTTC. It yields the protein CASTEVGTSFYEQYF.

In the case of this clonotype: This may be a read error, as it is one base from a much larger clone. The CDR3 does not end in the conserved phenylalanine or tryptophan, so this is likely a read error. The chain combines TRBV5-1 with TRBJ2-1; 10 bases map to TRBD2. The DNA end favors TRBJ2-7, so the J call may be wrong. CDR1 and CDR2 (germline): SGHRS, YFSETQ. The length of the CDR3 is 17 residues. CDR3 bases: TGCGCCAGCAGCTTGGGGTCTAGCGGGGGAGGCTACAATGAGCAGTACATC. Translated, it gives CASSLGSSGGGYNEQYI.